This T cell receptor beta chain was recovered during a study of CD8 T cells in Susac syndrome. The TEMRA cells underwent FACS enrichment, while the CD8+ and CD4+ T cells underwent negative isolation. In the case of this clonotype: Its specificity is not known.

The RNA, roughly 0.45 to 1 ug, was put through reverse transcription using random hexamers. Amplification of TCR beta CDR3 by immunoSEQ multiplex PCR spanned 54 Vbeta and 13 Jbeta. TCRdb itself ran the immunoSEQ multiplex PCR reads through MiXCR, one entry per CDR3 protein. Counted here are roughly 180,000 distinct CDR3 sequences, 85% to 95% occurring once; the ten biggest clones make up about 0.1%. With V trimmed by 7 bases and J by 5 bases, 7 bases remained unmatched. The CDR3 covers 14 residues. CDR1 and CDR2 (germline): DFQATT, SNEGSKA (reference sequence). Study-wide points: The study conceded that its TCR sequencing and HLA analysis involved relatively few individuals.

V is TRBV20-1 and J is TRBJ2-7; TRBD2 aligns across 14 bases. The receptor comes from a human donor in good health. Sequencing was done on a sample of CD4+ T cells from PBMCs. The CDR3 spells CSVGTSGSFDEQYF. CDR3 bases: TGCAGTGTCGGGACTAGCGGGAGTTTCGACGAGCAGTACTTC.